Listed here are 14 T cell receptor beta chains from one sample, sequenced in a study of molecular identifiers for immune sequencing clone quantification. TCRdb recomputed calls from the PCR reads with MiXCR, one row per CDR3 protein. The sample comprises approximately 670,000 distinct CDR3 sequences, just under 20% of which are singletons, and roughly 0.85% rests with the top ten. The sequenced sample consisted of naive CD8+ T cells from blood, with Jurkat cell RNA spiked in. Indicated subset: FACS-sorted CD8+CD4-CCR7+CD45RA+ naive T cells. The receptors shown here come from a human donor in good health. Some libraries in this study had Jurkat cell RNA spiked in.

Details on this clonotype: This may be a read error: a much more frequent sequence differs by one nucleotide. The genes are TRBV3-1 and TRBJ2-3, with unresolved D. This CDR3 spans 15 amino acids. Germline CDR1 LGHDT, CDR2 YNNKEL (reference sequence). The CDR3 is CASGQYKDPRDTQYF. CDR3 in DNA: TGTGCCAGCGGCCAATATAAGGACCCCAGGGATACGCAGTATTTT.

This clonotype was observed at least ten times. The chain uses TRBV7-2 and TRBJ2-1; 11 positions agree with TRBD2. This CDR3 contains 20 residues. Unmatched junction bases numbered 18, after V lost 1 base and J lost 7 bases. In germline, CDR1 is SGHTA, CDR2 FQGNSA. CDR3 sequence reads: CASSLVDNNWIAGGRNEQFF. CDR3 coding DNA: TGTGCCAGCAGCTTAGTGGATAACAATTGGATAGCGGGAGGGCGAAATGAGCAGTTCTTC. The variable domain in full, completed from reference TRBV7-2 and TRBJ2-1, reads GAGVSQSPSNKVTEKGKDVELRCDPISGHTALYWYRQSLGQGLEFLIYFQGNSAPDKSGLPSDRFSAERTGGSVSTLTIQRTQQEDSAVYLCASSLVDNNWIAGGRNEQFFGPGTRLTVL.

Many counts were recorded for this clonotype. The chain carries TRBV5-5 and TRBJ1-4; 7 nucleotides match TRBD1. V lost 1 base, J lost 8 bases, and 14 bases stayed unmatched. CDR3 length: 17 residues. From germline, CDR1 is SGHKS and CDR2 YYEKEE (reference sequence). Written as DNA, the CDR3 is TGTGCCAGCAGCTTGTCACAGGTCAGACAGGGTGGCGAAAAACTGTTTTTT. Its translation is CASSLSQVRQGGEKLFF.

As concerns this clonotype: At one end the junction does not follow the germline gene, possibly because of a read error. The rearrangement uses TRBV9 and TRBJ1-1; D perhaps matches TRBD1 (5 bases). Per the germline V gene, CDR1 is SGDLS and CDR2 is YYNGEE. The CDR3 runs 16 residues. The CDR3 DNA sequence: TGTGCCAGCAGCGTAGCTTATGGGGGTTTGAACACTGAAGCTCTCTTT. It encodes CASSVAYGGLNTEALF.

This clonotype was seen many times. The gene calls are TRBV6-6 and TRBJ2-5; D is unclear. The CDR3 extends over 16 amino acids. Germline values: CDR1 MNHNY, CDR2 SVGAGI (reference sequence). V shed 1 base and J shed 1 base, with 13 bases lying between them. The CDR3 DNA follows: TGTGCCAGCAGTTACTGGCAGGCAAACCCCCAAGAGACCCAGTACTTC. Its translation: CASSYWQANPQETQYF.

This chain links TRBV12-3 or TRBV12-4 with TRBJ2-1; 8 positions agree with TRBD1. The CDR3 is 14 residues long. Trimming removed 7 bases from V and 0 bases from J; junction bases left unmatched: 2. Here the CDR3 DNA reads TGTGCCAGCATTGACAGGGGCTCCTACAATGAGCAGTTCTTC. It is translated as CASIDRGSYNEQFF.

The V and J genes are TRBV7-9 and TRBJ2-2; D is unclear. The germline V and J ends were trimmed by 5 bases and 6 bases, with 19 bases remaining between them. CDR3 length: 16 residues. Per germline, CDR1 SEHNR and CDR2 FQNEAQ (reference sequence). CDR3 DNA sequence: TGTGCCAGCAGCCTCACTCCGGGCGACGGGCCCGGGGAGCTGTTTTTT. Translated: CASSLTPGDGPGELFF. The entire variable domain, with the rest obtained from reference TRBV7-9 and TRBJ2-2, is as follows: DTGVSQNPRHKITKRGQNVTFRCDPISEHNRLYWYRQTLGQGPEFLTYFQNEAQLEKSRLLSDRFSAERPKGSFSTLEIQRTEQGDSAMYLCASSLTPGDGPGELFFGEGSRLTVL.

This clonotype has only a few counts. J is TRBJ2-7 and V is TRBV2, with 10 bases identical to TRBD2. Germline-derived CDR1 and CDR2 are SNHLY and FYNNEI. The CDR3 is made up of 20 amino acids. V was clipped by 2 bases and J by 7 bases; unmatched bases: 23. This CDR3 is CASSESLGLAASTPRGEQYF. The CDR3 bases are TGTGCCAGCAGTGAAAGTCTTGGACTAGCGGCCTCTACCCCCAGGGGGGAGCAGTACTTC.

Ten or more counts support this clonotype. CDR3 coding DNA: TGTGCCAGTAGTATAAGTTTTTGGGGCATGGGCAATCAGCCCCAGCATTTT. Translation gives CASSISFWGMGNQPQHF. This chain connects TRBV19 to TRBJ1-5; weak D call: TRBD1 (5 bases). Germline V lookup: CDR1 LNHDA, CDR2 SQIVND (reference sequence). V lost 2 bases, J lost 2 bases, and 16 bases lay in between. This CDR3 contains 17 residues.

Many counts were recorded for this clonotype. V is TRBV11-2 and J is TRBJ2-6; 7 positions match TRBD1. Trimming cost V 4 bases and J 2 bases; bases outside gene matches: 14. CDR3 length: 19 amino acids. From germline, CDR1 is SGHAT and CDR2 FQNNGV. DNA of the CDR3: TGTGCCAGCAGCTCATTACGCACAGGGGAAGGGCCTGGGGCCAACGTCCTGACTTTC. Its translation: CASSSLRTGEGPGANVLTF.

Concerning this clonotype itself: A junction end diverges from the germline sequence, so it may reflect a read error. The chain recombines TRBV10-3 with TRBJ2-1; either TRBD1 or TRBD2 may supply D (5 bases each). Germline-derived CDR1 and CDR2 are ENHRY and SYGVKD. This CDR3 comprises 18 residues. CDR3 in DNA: TGTGCCATCAGTGCAAACAATGGACTCCGAAGGGGTTATAATGAGCAGCTCTTC. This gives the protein CAISANNGLRRGYNEQLF.

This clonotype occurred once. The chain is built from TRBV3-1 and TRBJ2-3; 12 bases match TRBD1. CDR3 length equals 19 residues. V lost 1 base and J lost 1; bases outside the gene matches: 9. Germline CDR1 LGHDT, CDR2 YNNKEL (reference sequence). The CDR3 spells CASSQGPGQGALCTDTQYF. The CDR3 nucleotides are TGTGCCAGCAGCCAAGGTCCGGGACAGGGGGCCCTATGCACAGATACGCAGTATTTT.

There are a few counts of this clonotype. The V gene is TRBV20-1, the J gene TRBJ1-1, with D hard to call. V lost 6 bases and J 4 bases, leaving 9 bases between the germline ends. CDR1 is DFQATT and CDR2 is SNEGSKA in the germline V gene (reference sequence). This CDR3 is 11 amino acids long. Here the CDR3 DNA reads TGCAGTGCCCGGGTCGGCACTGAAGCTTTCTTT. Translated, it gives CSARVGTEAFF.

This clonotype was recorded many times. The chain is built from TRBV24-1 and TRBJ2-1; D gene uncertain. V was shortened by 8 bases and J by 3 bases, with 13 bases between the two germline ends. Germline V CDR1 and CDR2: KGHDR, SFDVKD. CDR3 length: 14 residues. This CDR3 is CATIRGPLYNEQFF. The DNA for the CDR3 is TGTGCCACCATACGAGGTCCTCTCTACAATGAGCAGTTCTTC.